These T cell receptor beta chains were read from a single sample in a study of vaccination effects on CD4 cells after COVID-19. Assay used: immunoSEQ multiplex PCR; TCRdb lists only in-frame clones, some missing. Found here are around 50,000 clones, 65% to 75% of them singletons; the top ten hold around 5%. Antigens for these TCRs are unknown. The sample was CD4+ T cells from PBMCs cultured without peptide, taken after COVID-19 vaccination. These receptors originate from a human donor who had a prior SARS-CoV-2 infection. Each CDR3 is given with its conserved first and last residue. Each record gives: V gene, J gene, D gene, clone size, CDR3 protein, CDR3 DNA. The D gene is left open where the match is weak. Clone size is given for some rows only: seen once, a few or many times, or a class if the clone is expanded.

>TRBV11-3|TRBJ2-3|TRBD2|NA
CASKRGTDTQYF
TGTGCCAGCAAGCGGGGGACAGATACGCAGTATTTT
>TRBV6-5|TRBJ1-1|NA|NA
CASRLTGTTNTEAFF
TGTGCCAGCAGATTAACCGGGACAACCAACACTGAAGCTTTCTTT
>TRBV6-1|TRBJ1-6|NA|NA
CASSEAMEGTYNSPLHF
TGTGCCAGCAGTGAAGCAATGGAGGGGACCTATAATTCACCCCTCCACTTT
>TRBV11-3|TRBJ1-5|NA|NA
CASSLGLGTPQHF
TGTGCCAGCAGCCTAGGGCTAGGAACGCCCCAGCATTTT
>TRBV5-1|TRBJ2-3|TRBD2|NA
CASSRGLADTTDTQYF
TGCGCCAGCAGCCGGGGACTAGCGGACACCACAGATACGCAGTATTTT
>TRBV5-5|TRBJ2-3|NA|NA
CASNAFGDTQYF
TGTGCCAGCAACGCCTTTGGGGATACGCAGTATTTT
>TRBV11-3|TRBJ2-5|NA|NA
CASSVGLMSAREETQYF
TGTGCCAGCAGCGTAGGCCTTATGAGCGCCCGGGAAGAGACCCAGTACTTC
>TRBV29-1|TRBJ1-1|NA|NA
CSALNTEAFF
TGCAGCGCTCTGAACACTGAAGCTTTCTTT
>TRBV7-9|TRBJ1-2|NA|NA
CASGAATAYGYTF
TGTGCCAGCGGGGCAGCGACGGCGTATGGCTACACCTTC
>TRBV6-1|TRBJ2-4|TRBD1|NA
CASSEQGANIQYF
TGTGCCAGCAGTGAACAGGGGGCAAACATTCAGTACTTC
>TRBV5-1|TRBJ2-1|NA|NA
CASSLLGLSYNEQFF
TGCGCCAGCAGCTTGTTAGGACTATCTTACAATGAGCAGTTCTTC
>TRBV2|TRBJ1-6|NA|NA
CASSEASPPGLMDSPLHF
TGTGCCAGCAGTGAAGCTTCTCCCCCCGGACTGATGGACTCACCCCTCCACTTT
>TRBV7-9|TRBJ2-1|TRBD2|NA
CASSTPGTSLSEQFF
TGTGCCAGCAGCACCCCCGGGACTAGCCTCTCTGAGCAGTTCTTC
>TRBV4-1|TRBJ2-7|TRBD2|few
CASSPSGRRNEQYF
TGCGCCAGCAGCCCTAGCGGGAGGCGAAACGAGCAGTACTTC
>TRBV12-3/TRBV12-4|TRBJ2-1|NA|few
CASNHYRDNEQFF
TGTGCCAGCAACCACTACAGAGACAATGAGCAGTTCTTC
>TRBV10-3|TRBJ2-7|TRBD1|NA
CATQNGQGSYEQYF
TGTGCCACCCAAAACGGACAGGGTTCCTACGAGCAGTACTTC
>TRBV11-3|TRBJ2-7|TRBD1|NA
CASSMDRDYEQYF
TGTGCCAGCAGTATGGACAGGGACTACGAGCAGTACTTC
>TRBV18|TRBJ2-7|NA|few
CASSPRRGADEQYF
TGTGCCAGCTCACCACGGAGGGGGGCGGACGAGCAGTACTTC
>TRBV6-5|TRBJ1-1|NA|NA
CASSYSGGFGAFF
TGTGCCAGCAGTTACTCCGGGGGCTTTGGGGCTTTCTTT
>TRBV6-1|TRBJ2-4|TRBD2|NA
CASSEARTSGGGLAKNIQYF
TGTGCCAGCAGTGAAGCCCGGACTAGCGGGGGGGGGTTAGCCAAAAACATTCAGTACTTC
>TRBV27|TRBJ2-7|NA|NA
CASSLVQGPEQYF
TGTGCCAGCAGTTTAGTACAGGGTCCCGAGCAGTACTTC
>TRBV5-1|TRBJ2-5|NA|NA
CASSFLQGFRETQYF
TGCGCCAGCAGCTTTCTCCAGGGGTTTCGCGAGACCCAGTACTTC
>TRBV7-9|TRBJ1-5|NA|NA
CASSLNSNQPQHF
TGTGCCAGCAGCTTAAATAGCAATCAGCCCCAGCATTTT
>TRBV5-4|TRBJ2-7|NA|NA
CASSQDRPGGGEQYF
TGTGCCAGCAGCCAGGATAGACCGGGGGGCGGCGAGCAGTACTTC
>TRBV5-8|TRBJ2-5|TRBD1|few
CASSLVTGARTQYF
TGTGCCAGCAGCTTGGTGACAGGGGCCCGGACCCAGTACTTC
>TRBV5-4|TRBJ2-3|TRBD2|NA
CASSPGLAGGTDTQYF
TGTGCCAGCAGCCCGGGACTAGCGGGGGGCACAGATACGCAGTATTTT
>TRBV5-4|TRBJ2-3|NA|few
CASSALAQDTQYF
TGTGCCAGCAGCGCCCTAGCGCAAGATACGCAGTATTTT
>TRBV27|TRBJ2-7|TRBD1|NA
CASSFTPTGVYYEQYF
TGTGCCAGCAGTTTCACTCCGACAGGGGTCTACTACGAGCAGTACTTC